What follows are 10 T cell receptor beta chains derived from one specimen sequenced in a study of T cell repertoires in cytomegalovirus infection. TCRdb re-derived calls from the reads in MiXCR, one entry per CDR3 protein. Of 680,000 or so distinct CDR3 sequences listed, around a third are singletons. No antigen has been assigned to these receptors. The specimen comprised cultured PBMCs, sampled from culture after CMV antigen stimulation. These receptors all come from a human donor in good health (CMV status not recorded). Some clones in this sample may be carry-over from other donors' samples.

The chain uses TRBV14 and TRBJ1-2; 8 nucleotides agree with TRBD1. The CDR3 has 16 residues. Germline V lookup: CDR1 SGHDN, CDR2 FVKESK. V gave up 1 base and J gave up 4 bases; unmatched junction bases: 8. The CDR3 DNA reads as TGTGCCAGCAGCCAAGGCGGGGCAGGGGGCGCCTATGGCTACACCTTC. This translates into CASSQGGAGGAYGYTF.

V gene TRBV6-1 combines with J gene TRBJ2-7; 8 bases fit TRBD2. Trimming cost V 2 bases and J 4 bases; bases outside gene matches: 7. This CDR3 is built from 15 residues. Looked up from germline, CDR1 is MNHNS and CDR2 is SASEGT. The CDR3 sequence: CASSESRGGRYEQYF. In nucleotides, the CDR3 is TGTGCCAGCAGTGAAAGTCGGGGGGGCAGATACGAGCAGTACTTC.

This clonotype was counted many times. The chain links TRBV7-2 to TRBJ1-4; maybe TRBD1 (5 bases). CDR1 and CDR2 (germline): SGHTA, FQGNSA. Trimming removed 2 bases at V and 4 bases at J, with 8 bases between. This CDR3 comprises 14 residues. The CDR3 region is CASSLSGFNEKLFF. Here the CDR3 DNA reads TGTGCCAGCAGCTTATCAGGGTTTAATGAAAAACTGTTTTTT.

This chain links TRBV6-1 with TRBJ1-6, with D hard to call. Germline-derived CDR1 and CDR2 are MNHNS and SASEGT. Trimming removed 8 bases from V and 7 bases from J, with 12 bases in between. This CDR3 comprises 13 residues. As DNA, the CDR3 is TGTGCCAGCGAAAACTTCGAAAATTCACCCCTCCACTTT. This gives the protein CASENFENSPLHF.

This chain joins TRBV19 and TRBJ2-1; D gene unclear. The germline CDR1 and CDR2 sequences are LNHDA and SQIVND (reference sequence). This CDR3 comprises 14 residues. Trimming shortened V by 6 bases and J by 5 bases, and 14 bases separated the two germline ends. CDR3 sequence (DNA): TGTGCCAGTAGCCAGTCAGGATGGGACAATGAGCAGTTCTTC. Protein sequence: CASSQSGWDNEQFF.

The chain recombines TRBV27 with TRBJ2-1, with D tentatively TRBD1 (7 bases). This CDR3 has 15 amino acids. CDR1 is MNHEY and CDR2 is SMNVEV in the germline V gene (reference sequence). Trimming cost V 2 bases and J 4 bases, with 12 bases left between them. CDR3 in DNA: TGTGCCAGCAGTTTAATGGAGGGGGCTTACAATGAGCAGTTCTTC. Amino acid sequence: CASSLMEGAYNEQFF.

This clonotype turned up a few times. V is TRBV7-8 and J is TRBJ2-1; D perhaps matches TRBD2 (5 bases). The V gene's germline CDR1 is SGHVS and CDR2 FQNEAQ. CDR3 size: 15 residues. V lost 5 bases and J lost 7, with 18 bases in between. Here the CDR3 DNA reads TGTGCCAGCAGCCCAACCGGGGTCCCGGGGAATGAGCAGTTCTTC. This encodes CASSPTGVPGNEQFF.

The CDR3 DNA follows: TGTGCCAGCACGCTTAAAGGGACCGGGGAGCTGTTTTTT. Its translation: CASTLKGTGELFF. The rearrangement joins TRBV7-6 to TRBJ2-2; D is uncertain. Germline V gene lookup returns CDR1 SGHVS and CDR2 FNYEAQ. The ends were cut back, 7 bases at V and 5 bases at J, with 11 bases in the middle. The CDR3 spans 13 residues.

The CDR3 nucleotides read TGCGCCAGCAGCGCCCAGACAGGGGGCAATGGCTACACCTTC. This translates into CASSAQTGGNGYTF. V usage is TRBV5-1 and J usage is TRBJ1-2, with 10 bases fitting TRBD1. J lost 6 bases, V lost 4 bases, and 6 bases had no gene match. The CDR3 covers 14 residues. Germline-derived CDR1 and CDR2 are SGHRS and YFSETQ.

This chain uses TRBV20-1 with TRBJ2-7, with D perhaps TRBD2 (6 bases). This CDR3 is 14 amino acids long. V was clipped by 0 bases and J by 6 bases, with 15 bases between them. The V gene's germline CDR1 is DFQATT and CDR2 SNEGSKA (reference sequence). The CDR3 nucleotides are TGCAGTGCTAGAGACCCCCGGGGGTCCGGCGAGCAGTACTTC. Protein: CSARDPRGSGEQYF.